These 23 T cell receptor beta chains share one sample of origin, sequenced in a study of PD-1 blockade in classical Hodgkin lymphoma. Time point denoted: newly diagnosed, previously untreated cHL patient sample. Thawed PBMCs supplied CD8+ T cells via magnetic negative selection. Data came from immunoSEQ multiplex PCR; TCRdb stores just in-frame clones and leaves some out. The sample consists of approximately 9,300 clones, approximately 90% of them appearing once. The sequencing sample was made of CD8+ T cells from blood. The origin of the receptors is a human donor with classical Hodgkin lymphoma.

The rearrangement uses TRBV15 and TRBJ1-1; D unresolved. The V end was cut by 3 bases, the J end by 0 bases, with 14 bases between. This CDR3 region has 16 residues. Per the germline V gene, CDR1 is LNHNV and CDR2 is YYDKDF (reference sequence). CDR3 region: CATSSSSPYVNTEAFF. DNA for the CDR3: TGTGCCACCAGCAGTTCGTCTCCCTACGTGAACACTGAAGCTTTCTTT.

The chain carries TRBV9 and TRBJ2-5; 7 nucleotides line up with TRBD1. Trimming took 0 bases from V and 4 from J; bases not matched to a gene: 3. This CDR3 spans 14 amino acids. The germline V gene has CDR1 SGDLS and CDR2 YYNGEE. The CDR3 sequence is CASSVEGGRETQYF. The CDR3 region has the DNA TGTGCCAGCAGCGTAGAAGGGGGCCGAGAGACCCAGTACTTC.

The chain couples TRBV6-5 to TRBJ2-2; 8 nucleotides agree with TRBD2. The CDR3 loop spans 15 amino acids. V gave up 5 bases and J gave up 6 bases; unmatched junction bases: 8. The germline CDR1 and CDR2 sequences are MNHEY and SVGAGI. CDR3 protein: CASSQPGGAPGELFF. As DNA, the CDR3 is TGTGCCAGCAGTCAACCGGGGGGGGCTCCCGGGGAGCTGTTTTTT.

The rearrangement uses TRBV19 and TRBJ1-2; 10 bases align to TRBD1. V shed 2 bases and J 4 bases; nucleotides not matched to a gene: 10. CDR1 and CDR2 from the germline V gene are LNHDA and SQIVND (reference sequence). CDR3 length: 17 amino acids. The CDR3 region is CASSIMGQGSHPYGYTF. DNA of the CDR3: TGTGCCAGTAGTATAATGGGACAGGGGTCCCATCCCTATGGCTACACCTTC.

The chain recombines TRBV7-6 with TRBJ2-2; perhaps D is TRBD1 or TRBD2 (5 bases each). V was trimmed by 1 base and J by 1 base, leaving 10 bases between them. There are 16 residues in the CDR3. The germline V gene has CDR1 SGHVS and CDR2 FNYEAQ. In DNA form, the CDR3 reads TGTGCCAGCAGCTTAGGACCGGGACGGAACACCGGGGAGCTGTTTTTT. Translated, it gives CASSLGPGRNTGELFF.

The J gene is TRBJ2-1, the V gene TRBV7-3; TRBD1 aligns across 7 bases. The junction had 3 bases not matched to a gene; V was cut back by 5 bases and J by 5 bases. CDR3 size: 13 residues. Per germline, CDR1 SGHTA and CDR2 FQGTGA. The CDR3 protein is CASSPGQNNEQFF. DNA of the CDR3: TGTGCCAGCAGCCCGGGACAGAACAATGAGCAGTTCTTC. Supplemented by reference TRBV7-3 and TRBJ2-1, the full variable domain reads GAGVSQTPSNKVTEKGKYVELRCDPISGHTALYWYRQSLGQGPEFLIYFQGTGAADDSGLPNDRFFAVRPEGSVSTLKIQRTERGDSAVYLCASSPGQNNEQFFGPGTRLTVL.

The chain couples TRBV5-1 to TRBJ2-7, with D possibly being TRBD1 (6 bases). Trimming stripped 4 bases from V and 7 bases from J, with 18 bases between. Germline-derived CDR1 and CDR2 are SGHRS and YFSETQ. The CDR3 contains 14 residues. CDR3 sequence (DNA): TGCGCCAGCAGCCGAAAGGGGGACCCCACGGAGCAGTACTTC. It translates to CASSRKGDPTEQYF.

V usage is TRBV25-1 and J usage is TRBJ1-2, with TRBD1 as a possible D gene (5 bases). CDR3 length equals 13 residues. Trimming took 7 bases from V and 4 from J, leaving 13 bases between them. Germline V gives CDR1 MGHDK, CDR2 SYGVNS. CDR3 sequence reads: CASTPGTAYGYTF. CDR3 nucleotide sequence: TGTGCCAGCACGCCCGGGACGGCCTATGGCTACACCTTC.

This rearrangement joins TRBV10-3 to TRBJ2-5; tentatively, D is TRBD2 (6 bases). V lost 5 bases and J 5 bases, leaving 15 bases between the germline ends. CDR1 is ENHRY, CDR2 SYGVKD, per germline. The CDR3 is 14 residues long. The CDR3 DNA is TGTGCCATCAGTCGGGACTCCCGGACGGAGACCCAGTACTTC. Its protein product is CAISRDSRTETQYF.

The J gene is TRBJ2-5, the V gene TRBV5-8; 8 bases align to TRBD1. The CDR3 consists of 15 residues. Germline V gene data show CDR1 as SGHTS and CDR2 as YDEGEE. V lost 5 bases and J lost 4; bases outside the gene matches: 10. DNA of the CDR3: TGTGCCAGCAGTCTTGGCAGGGGGCGCAGAGAGACCCAGTACTTC. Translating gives CASSLGRGRRETQYF.

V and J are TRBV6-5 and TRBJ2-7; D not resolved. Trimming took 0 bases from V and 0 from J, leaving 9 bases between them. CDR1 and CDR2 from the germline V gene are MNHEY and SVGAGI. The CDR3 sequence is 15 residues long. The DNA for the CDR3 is TGTGCCAGCAGTTACTCGGCCAGAGCCTCCTACGAGCAGTACTTC. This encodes CASSYSARASYEQYF.

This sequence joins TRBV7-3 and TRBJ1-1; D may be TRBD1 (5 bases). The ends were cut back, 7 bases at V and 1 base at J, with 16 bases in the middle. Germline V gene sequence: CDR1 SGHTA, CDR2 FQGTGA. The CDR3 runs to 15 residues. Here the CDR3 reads CASNTQDLGNTEAFF. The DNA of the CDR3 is TGTGCCAGCAACACACAGGACCTGGGGAACACTGAAGCTTTCTTT.

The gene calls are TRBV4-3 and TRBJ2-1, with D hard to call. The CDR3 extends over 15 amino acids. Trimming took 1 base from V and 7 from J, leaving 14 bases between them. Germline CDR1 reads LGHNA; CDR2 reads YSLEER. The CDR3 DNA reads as TGCGCCAGCAGCCAAGGGGCGGCCAGGAAAAATGAGCAGTTCTTC. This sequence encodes CASSQGAARKNEQFF.

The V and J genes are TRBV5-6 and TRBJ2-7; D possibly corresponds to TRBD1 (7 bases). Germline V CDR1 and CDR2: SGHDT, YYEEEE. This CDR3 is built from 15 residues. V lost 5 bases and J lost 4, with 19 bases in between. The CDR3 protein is CASRHQGGPWYEQYF. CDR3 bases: TGTGCCAGCAGGCATCAGGGGGGCCCTTGGTACGAGCAGTACTTC.

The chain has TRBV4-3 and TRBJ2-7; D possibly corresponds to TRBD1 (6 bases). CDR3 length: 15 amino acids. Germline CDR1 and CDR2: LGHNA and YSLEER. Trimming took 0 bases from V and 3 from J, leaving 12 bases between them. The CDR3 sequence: CASSQDMRGHYEQYF. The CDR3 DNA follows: TGCGCCAGCAGCCAAGACATGAGGGGACACTACGAGCAGTACTTC.

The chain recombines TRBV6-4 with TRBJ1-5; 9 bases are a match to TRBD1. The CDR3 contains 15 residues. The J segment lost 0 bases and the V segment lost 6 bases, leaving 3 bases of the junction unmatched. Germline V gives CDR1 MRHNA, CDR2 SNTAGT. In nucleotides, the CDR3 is TGTGCCAGCAGAGGGACAGGGAGTAGCAATCAGCCCCAGCATTTT. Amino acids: CASRGTGSSNQPQHF.

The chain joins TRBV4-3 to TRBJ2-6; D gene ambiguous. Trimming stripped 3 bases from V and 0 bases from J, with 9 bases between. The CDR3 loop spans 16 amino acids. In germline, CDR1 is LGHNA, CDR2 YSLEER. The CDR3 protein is CASSQDHSSGANVLTF. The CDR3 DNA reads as TGCGCCAGCAGCCAGGACCACAGCTCTGGGGCCAACGTCCTGACTTTC.

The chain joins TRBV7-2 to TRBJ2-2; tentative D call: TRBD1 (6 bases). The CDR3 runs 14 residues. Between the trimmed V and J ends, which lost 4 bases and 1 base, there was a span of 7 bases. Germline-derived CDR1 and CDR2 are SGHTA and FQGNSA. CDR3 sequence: CASSSGVNTGELFF. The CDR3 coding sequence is TGTGCCAGCAGCTCAGGGGTGAACACCGGGGAGCTGTTTTTT.

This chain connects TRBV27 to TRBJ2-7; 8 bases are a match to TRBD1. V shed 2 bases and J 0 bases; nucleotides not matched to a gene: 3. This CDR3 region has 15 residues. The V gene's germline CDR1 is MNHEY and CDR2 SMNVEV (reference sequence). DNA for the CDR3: TGTGCCAGCAGTTTAGGGACAGGCGTCTCCTACGAGCAGTACTTC. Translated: CASSLGTGVSYEQYF.

CDR3 nucleotides: TGCGCCAGCAGCCAAGTATGGCGGGGGGGAGACACCGGGGAGCTGTTTTTT. Translation: CASSQVWRGGDTGELFF. The gene calls are TRBV4-3 and TRBJ2-2, with 9 bases aligning to TRBD2. V shed 1 base, J shed 3 bases, and the junction held 6 bases outside the gene matches. From germline, CDR1 is LGHNA and CDR2 YSLEER. This CDR3 spans 17 amino acids.

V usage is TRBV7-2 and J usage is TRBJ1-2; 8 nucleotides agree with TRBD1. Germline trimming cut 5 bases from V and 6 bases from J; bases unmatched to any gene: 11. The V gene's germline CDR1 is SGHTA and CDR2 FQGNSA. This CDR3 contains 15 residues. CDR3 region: CASSSAVLTGDGYTF. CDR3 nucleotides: TGTGCCAGCAGCAGTGCGGTGCTGACAGGGGATGGCTACACCTTC.

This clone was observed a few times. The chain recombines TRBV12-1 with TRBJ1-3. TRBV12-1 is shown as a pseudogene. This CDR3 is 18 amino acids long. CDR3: CARAVADTRQTSGNTIYF. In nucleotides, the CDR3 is TGTGCCAGAGCGGTGGCCGACACACGACAGACCTCTGGAAACACCATATATTTT.

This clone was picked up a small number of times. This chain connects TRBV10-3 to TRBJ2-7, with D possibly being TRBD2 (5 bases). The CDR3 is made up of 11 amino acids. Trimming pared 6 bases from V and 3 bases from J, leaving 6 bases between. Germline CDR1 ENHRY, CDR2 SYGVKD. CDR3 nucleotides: TGTGCCATCAGGAGGGACTACGAGCAGTACTTC. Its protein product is CAIRRDYEQYF.